This T cell receptor (beta chain) derives from a study of Ad26.COV2.S vaccination and SARS-CoV-2 variants. Treatment: 19 received Ad26.COV2.S at low or high dose, single or two shots; about five received placebo; per-sample allocation not given. Collection of the samples took place on day 63 after the first injection of vaccine or placebo. This CDR3 region has 16 residues. Germline V lookup: CDR1 LNHNV, CDR2 YYDKDF (reference sequence). Trimming removed 0 bases at V and 3 bases at J, with 15 bases between. Produced via immunoSEQ multiplex PCR; TCRdb's table is partial and in-frame only. The data contain approximately 450,000 clones, 90% of them singletons.

The chain is built from TRBV15 and TRBJ2-7; D possibly corresponds to TRBD2 (6 bases). The clonotype comes from a person between 18 and 60 years old who received the Ad26.COV2.S COVID-19 vaccine or a placebo. Material: peripheral blood, obtained in a trial of Ad26.COV2.S vaccine versus placebo. The CDR3 is CATSRDRASADYEQYF. The CDR3 nucleotides are TGTGCCACCAGCAGAGATCGCGCTAGCGCAGACTACGAGCAGTACTTC.